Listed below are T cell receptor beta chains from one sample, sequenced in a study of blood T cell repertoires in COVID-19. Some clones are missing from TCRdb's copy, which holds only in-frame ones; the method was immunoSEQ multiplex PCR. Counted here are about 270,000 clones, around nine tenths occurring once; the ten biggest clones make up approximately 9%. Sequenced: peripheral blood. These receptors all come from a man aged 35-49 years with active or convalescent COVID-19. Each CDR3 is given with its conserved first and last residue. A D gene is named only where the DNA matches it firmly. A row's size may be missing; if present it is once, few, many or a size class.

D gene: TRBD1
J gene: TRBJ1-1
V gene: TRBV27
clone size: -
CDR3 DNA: TGTGCCAGCAGTAGACAGGGGTGGACTGAAGCTTTCTTT
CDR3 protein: CASSRQGWTEAFF

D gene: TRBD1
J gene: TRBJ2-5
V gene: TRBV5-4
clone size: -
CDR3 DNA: TGTGCCAGCAGCGCGGGACAGGGGAGAACAGAGACCCAGTACTTC
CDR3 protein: CASSAGQGRTETQYF

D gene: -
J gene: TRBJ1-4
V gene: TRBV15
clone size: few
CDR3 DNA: TGTGCCACCAGCAGAGTACCCGAGGAAAAACTGTTTTTT
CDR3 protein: CATSRVPEEKLFF

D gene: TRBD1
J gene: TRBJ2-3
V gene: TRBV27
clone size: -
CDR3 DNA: TGTGCCAGCAGTCGGACAGGGGGGGGCACAGATACGCAGTATTTT
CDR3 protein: CASSRTGGGTDTQYF

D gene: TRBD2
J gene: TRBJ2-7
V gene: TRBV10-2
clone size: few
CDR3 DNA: TGCGCCAGCAGTGAGTCGCCAGCCGGAGCGGGAGGGGGCGAGCAGTACTTC
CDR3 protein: CASSESPAGAGGGEQYF

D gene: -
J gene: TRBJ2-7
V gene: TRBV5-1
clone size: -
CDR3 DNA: TGCGCCAGCAGCTTGTCCGGAGGTGCCTACGAGCAGTACTTC
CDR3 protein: CASSLSGGAYEQYF

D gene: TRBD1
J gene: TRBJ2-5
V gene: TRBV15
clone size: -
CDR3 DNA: TGTGCCACCAGCAGAGAGGGACAGGGTGGAGAGACCCAGTACTTC
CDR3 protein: CATSREGQGGETQYF

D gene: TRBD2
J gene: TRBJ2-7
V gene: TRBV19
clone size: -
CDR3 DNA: TGTGCCAGTAGCCCAGGACTAGTCTCCTACGAGCAGTACTTC
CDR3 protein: CASSPGLVSYEQYF

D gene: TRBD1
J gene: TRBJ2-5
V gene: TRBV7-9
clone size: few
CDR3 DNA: TGTGCCAGCAGCTCGGGACAGGGGGAAGAGACCCAGTACTTC
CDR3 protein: CASSSGQGEETQYF

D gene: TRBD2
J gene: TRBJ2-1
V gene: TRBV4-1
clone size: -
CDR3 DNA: TGCGCCAGCAGCCAGCGGACTAGCCTAACCACCTACAATGAGCAGTTCTTC
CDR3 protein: CASSQRTSLTTYNEQFF

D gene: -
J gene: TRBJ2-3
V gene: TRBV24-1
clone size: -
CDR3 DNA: TGTGCCACCGCTCAAGCCCCAGATACGCAGTATTTT
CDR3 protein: CATAQAPDTQYF

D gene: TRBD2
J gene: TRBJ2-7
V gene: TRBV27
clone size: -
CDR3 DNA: TGTGCCACCGCCGAACTAGCGCGTTCCTACGAGCAGTACTTC
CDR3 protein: CATAELARSYEQYF

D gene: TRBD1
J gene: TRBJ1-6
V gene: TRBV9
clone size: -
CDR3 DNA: TGTGCCAGCAGCGTGGCTGGCCAGGGGGATTCACCCCTCCACTTT
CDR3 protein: CASSVAGQGDSPLHF

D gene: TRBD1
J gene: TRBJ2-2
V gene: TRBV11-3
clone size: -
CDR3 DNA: TGTGCCAGCAGCTTAGCCGGGACAGGGAACACCGGGGAGCTGTTTTTT
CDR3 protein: CASSLAGTGNTGELFF

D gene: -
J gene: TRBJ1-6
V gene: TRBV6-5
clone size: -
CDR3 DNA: TGTGCCAGCATGGATGGGGGGCCCCTCCACTTT
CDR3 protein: CASMDGGPLHF

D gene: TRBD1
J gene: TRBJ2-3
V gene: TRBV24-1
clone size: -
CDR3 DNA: TGTGCCACCAGTGCCCGACAGGGTGGCACAGATACGCAGTATTTT
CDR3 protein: CATSARQGGTDTQYF

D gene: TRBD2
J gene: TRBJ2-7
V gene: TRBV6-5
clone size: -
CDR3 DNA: TGTGCCAGCAGTCTAGGACTAGCGGGGGCCTACGAGCAGTACTTC
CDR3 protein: CASSLGLAGAYEQYF

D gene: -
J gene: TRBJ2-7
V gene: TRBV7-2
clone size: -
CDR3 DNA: TGTGCCAGCAGCTTAGTTGGCGGGACCTCCTACGAGCAGTACTTC
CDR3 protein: CASSLVGGTSYEQYF

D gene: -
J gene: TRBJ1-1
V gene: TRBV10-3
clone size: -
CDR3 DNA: TGTGCCATCAGTGAGTCACTCAGGTATATGAACACTGAAGCTTTCTTT
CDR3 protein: CAISESLRYMNTEAFF

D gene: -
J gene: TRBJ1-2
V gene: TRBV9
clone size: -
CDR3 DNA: TGTGCCAGCAGCGTAGGGGAGGGATGGAGGGCGAACTCTGGCTACACCTTC
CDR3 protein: CASSVGEGWRANSGYTF

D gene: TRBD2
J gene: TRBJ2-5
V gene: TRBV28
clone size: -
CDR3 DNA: TGTGCCACCTTGACTAGCGGGGCCTCCTGGGAGACCCAGTACTTC
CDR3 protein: CATLTSGASWETQYF

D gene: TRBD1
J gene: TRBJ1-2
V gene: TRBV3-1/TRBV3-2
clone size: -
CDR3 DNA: TGTGCCAGCAGCCTACAGGACAGGGTACGTGGCTACACCTTC
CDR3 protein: CASSLQDRVRGYTF

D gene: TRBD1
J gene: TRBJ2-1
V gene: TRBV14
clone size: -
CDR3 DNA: TGTGCCAGCAGCCCCTACCGCGGGACAGGTGGAGAGCAGTTCTTC
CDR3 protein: CASSPYRGTGGEQFF

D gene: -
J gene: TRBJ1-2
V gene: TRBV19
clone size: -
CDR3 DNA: TGTGCCAGTAGTATATACAGTGGGCAGGGGCACTATGGCTACACCTTC
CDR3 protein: CASSIYSGQGHYGYTF

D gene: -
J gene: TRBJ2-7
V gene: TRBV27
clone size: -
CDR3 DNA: TGTGCCAGCAGTTCCTACAGGGCAGAGCAGTACTTC
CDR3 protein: CASSSYRAEQYF

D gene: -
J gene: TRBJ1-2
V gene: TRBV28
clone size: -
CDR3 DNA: TGTGCCAGCAAAGAAGGGGCTGGTAACTATGGCTACACCTTC
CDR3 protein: CASKEGAGNYGYTF

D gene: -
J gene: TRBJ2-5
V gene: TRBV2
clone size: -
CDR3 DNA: TGTGCCAGCAGGGCGGATCCCGGGGAGACCCAGTACTTC
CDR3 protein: CASRADPGETQYF

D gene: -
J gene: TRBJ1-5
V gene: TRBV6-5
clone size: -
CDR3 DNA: TGTGCCAGCAGCACAGACACAAATAGCAATCAGCCCCAGCATTTT
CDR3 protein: CASSTDTNSNQPQHF